The 17 T cell receptor beta chains below come from one sample, sequenced in a study of shared clonotypes between healthy human individuals. Profiled with immunoSEQ multiplex PCR; TCRdb holds only in-frame clones, not every one. The table lists over 75,000 clones, approximately 70% of them singletons. Specimen: memory CD8+ T cells sorted from blood. Subset defined: CD45RO+ cells pooled with CCR7-negative TemRA cells. The receptors were sampled from a man aged 25 to 40 in good health.

The rearrangement joins TRBV21-1 to TRBJ2-2; the DNA was not used to check the table's D call, TRBD1. TRBV21-1 is given as a pseudogene. CDR3 length: 18 residues. The CDR3 DNA is TGTGCCAGCAGCAAAGCGGTAAGGGACAGGGGTTGTTCCGGGGAGCTGTTTTTT. This translates into CASSKAVRDRGCSGELFF.

The CDR3 loop is CATSRVRGRANEQFF. As DNA, the CDR3 is TGTGCCACCAGCAGAGTAAGGGGCCGGGCCAATGAGCAGTTCTTC. The genes are TRBV15 and TRBJ2-1; perhaps TRBD1 as D (5 bases). The CDR3 runs to 15 residues. Per germline, CDR1 LNHNV and CDR2 YYDKDF (reference sequence). Between the trimmed V and J ends, which lost 1 base and 6 bases, there was a span of 13 bases.

The V call is TRBV5-4, the J call TRBJ1-1; D unclear. Trimming left V 3 bases short and J 0 bases short, with 9 bases between. Germline CDR1 SGHNT, CDR2 YYREEE (reference sequence). The CDR3 consists of 14 residues. Here the CDR3 reads CASSSIDMNTEAFF. CDR3 sequence (DNA): TGTGCCAGCAGCTCGATAGACATGAACACTGAAGCTTTCTTT.

The chain couples TRBV11-2 to TRBJ2-1; TRBD1 might be the D (5 bases). The CDR3 spans 14 residues. Germline values: CDR1 SGHAT, CDR2 FQNNGV. Trimming pared 9 bases from V and 10 bases from J, leaving 22 bases between. CDR3 DNA: TGTGCCAGTCAGCTTAGCACTGGGGCCGGGGAGCAGTTCTTC. Translation gives CASQLSTGAGEQFF. The variable domain in full, completed from reference TRBV11-2 and TRBJ2-1, reads EAGVAQSPRYKIIEKRQSVAFWCNPISGHATLYWYQQILGQGPKLLIQFQNNGVVDDSQLPKDRFSAERLKGVDSTLKIQPAKLEDSAVYLCASQLSTGAGEQFFGPGTRLTVL.

In this sample, this clone turned up once. The V call is TRBV29-1, the J call TRBJ2-3; possibly TRBD2 for D (6 bases). The CDR3 totals 14 residues. CDR1 and CDR2 (germline): SQVTM, ANQGSEA. V was clipped by 6 bases and J by 2 bases, with 15 bases between them. This CDR3 reads CSVLGGTDTDTQYF. Written as DNA, the CDR3 is TGCAGCGTCCTGGGGGGTACGGACACAGATACGCAGTATTTT.

The chain has TRBV6-5 and TRBJ2-7; D is undetermined. Trimming pared 3 bases from V and 6 bases from J, leaving 18 bases between. The CDR3 is made up of 15 amino acids. Germline CDR1 and CDR2: MNHEY and SVGAGI. The CDR3 is CASSYLGLVSSEQYF. The CDR3 DNA is TGTGCCAGCAGTTATTTAGGGTTGGTGTCAAGCGAGCAGTACTTC.

The rearrangement uses TRBV19 and TRBJ1-1; no clear D gene. Germline V gives CDR1 LNHDA, CDR2 SQIVND (reference sequence). The CDR3 consists of 13 residues. V gave up 5 bases and J gave up 5 bases, with 12 bases separating them. DNA of the CDR3: TGTGCCAGTAGTTGGTGGCGAACGACTGAAGCTTTCTTT. Translating it yields CASSWWRTTEAFF.

This sequence joins TRBV5-4 and TRBJ2-7; 9 nucleotides match TRBD2. Germline CDR1 reads SGHNT; CDR2 reads YYREEE (reference sequence). The CDR3 extends over 16 amino acids. V lost 4 bases to trimming and J lost 1 base; unmatched junction nucleotides: 9. For the CDR3, the DNA is TGTGCCAGCAGCCAGGATAGCGGGAGCCCTTCCTACGAGCAGTACTTC. As protein: CASSQDSGSPSYEQYF.

The chain employs TRBV10-3 and TRBJ2-2; TRBD2 matches 12 bases. The J segment lost 1 base and the V segment lost 5 bases, leaving 11 bases of the junction unmatched. The CDR3 sequence is 19 residues long. CDR1 and CDR2 (germline): ENHRY, SYGVKD. Here the CDR3 DNA reads TGTGCCATCAGTTATCGACTAGCGGGAGTCGGAAAGAACACCGGGGAGCTGTTTTTT. It yields the protein CAISYRLAGVGKNTGELFF.

The genes are TRBV10-3 and TRBJ2-3; 7 bases are a match to TRBD2. This CDR3 has 19 residues. The V and J ends lost 3 bases and 4 bases, in that order; junction bases with no gene match: 19. Germline lookup yields CDR1 ENHRY and CDR2 SYGVKD. CDR3 in amino acids: CAISENGRLGGPVSDTQYF. In DNA form, the CDR3 reads TGTGCCATCAGTGAAAATGGGAGACTGGGAGGGCCAGTTTCAGATACGCAGTATTTT.

V usage is TRBV27 and J usage is TRBJ1-2; D gene uncertain. The CDR3 runs to 13 residues. Trimming removed 3 bases from V and 6 bases from J, with 11 bases in between. Germline V gene lookup returns CDR1 MNHEY and CDR2 SMNVEV (reference sequence). For the CDR3, the DNA is TGTGCCAGCAGTTTTTCTAGGACGAATGGCTACACCTTC. Its protein is CASSFSRTNGYTF.

The genes are TRBV28 and TRBJ1-5; D not certain. The germline CDR1 and CDR2 sequences are MDHEN and SYDVKM. Deletions cut 7 bases from V and 1 base from J, with 14 bases between. The CDR3 has 15 residues. CDR3 DNA sequence: TGTGCCAGCACTTCGGGCGCACCCAGCAATCAGCCCCAGCATTTT. Protein: CASTSGAPSNQPQHF.

As to this clone: An end of the junction differs from the germline gene, which may be a read error. The chain employs TRBV7-7 and TRBJ2-7; the D is unclear. The CDR3 spans 12 residues. Per the germline V gene, CDR1 is SSHAT and CDR2 is FNYEAQ (reference sequence). This CDR3 is CASSLRVGKGYF. For the CDR3, the DNA is TGTGCTAGCAGCCTAAGGGTAGGGAAGGGGTACTTC.

This rearrangement joins TRBV28 to TRBJ2-1; D not certain. In germline, CDR1 is MDHEN, CDR2 SYDVKM. V lost 10 bases to trimming and J lost 9 bases, with 16 bases between them. This CDR3 is built from 12 residues. The CDR3 DNA reads as TGTGCCACCACGACCGGGCCCCCTGAGCAGTTCTTC. This codes for CATTTGPPEQFF.

This chain joins TRBV9 and TRBJ1-5; D is possibly TRBD1 (6 bases). Trimming left V 0 bases short and J 4 bases short, with 14 bases between. The CDR3 runs to 16 residues. Per the germline V gene, CDR1 is SGDLS and CDR2 is YYNGEE. CDR3 DNA: TGTGCCAGCAGCGTAGTTGGGACAAAGGCAAATCAGCCCCAGCATTTT. Translated, it gives CASSVVGTKANQPQHF.

The V gene is TRBV21-1, the J gene TRBJ1-2. TRBV21-1 counts as a pseudogene. This CDR3 spans 8 amino acids. CDR3 loop: CDGYGYTF. The CDR3 nucleotides read TGTGACGGCTATGGCTACACCTTC.

The rearrangement uses TRBV27 and TRBJ1-2, with D unclear. The CDR3 length is 13 residues. CDR1 and CDR2 (germline): MNHEY, SMNVEV (reference sequence). Trimming took 2 bases from V and 3 from J, leaving 7 bases between them. The CDR3 DNA reads as TGTGCCAGCAGTTTAGGGTCAGACTATGGCTACACCTTC. As protein: CASSLGSDYGYTF.